This T cell receptor (beta chain) was obtained from a study of OX40 agonist ivuxolimab in advanced cancers. As for the study in general: Males comprised around 80% of the group, whose mean age was approximately 60 years (range roughly 20 to 85).

From germline, CDR1 is SEHNR and CDR2 FQNEAQ (reference sequence). The CDR3 runs to 15 residues. V lost 4 bases, J lost 7 bases, and 16 bases lay in between. Of note for this clone: Antigen: not known.

Clones were read by immunoSEQ multiplex PCR, and TCRdb kept only the in-frame ones, dropping some. The sample comprises more than 60,000 clones, over 90% of which are singletons, and around 16% rests with the top ten. Study conclusions and caveats: Expanded clones were, on average, more numerous among CD8+ T cells than CD4+.

The sequence was collected from an adult with an advanced solid tumor such as melanoma, head and neck, liver or kidney cancer. Specimen: CD4+ or CD8+ T cells sorted from blood, collected in a trial of the OX40 agonist ivuxolimab. The chain combines TRBV7-9 with TRBJ2-2, with TRBD2 as a possible D gene (5 bases). DNA for the CDR3: TGTGCCAGCAGCTCCACTAGTTACGGAATCGGGGAGCTGTTTTTT. Protein: CASSSTSYGIGELFF.